A single sample gave rise to the 26 T cell receptor beta chains below, sequenced in a study of blood T cell repertoires in COVID-19. Repertoires were generated with immunoSEQ multiplex PCR, while TCRdb's copy carries only in-frame clones and drops some. The sample has about 62,000 clones; around 86% are singletons. The sequencing input was peripheral blood. The receptors were gathered from a man between 70 and 80 years old with acute or convalescent COVID-19.

The rearrangement links TRBV15 to TRBJ2-7; 9 bases line up with TRBD1. Looked up from germline, CDR1 is LNHNV and CDR2 is YYDKDF (reference sequence). This CDR3 is built from 16 residues. V shed 5 bases, J shed 5 bases, and the junction held 13 bases outside the gene matches. The CDR3 DNA sequence: TGTGCCACCAGCCCTCCTATGGGACAGGGTAGAAACGAGCAGTACTTC. It codes for CATSPPMGQGRNEQYF.

The chain combines TRBV19 with TRBJ1-3, with D unclear. This CDR3 is built from 14 residues. V was cut by 6 bases and J by 1 base, with 10 bases left in between. Germline V lookup: CDR1 LNHDA, CDR2 SQIVND (reference sequence). This CDR3 is CASSPSGSGNTIYF. CDR3 nucleotide sequence: TGTGCCAGTAGCCCCTCGGGATCTGGAAACACCATATATTTT.

In this sample, this clone turned up a few times. The rearrangement links TRBV10-3 to TRBJ2-3; the D gene is possibly TRBD2 (6 bases). The CDR3 spans 12 residues. Germline V gives CDR1 ENHRY, CDR2 SYGVKD. Trimming removed 3 bases from V and 8 bases from J, with 9 bases in between. The CDR3 protein is CAISDEGGTQYF. The CDR3, as DNA: TGTGCCATCAGTGACGAGGGAGGTACGCAGTATTTT.

The rearrangement links TRBV18 to TRBJ1-5; a weak D match, TRBD1 (6 bases). V was pared by 2 bases and J by 10 bases, with 15 bases between. Germline lookup yields CDR1 KGHSH and CDR2 LQKENI. The CDR3 is 14 residues long. Here the CDR3 DNA reads TGTGCCAGCTCACCAGCGGGGGCCGCGCCACCCCAGCATTTT. Translating gives CASSPAGAAPPQHF.

The chain employs TRBV5-1 and TRBJ2-3; D gene ambiguous. This CDR3 has 13 amino acids. The germline V gene has CDR1 SGHRS and CDR2 YFSETQ. V was shortened by 10 bases and J by 0 bases, with 12 bases between the two germline ends. CDR3 sequence: CASRKISTDTQYF. CDR3 sequence (DNA): TGCGCCTCCAGAAAGATTAGCACAGATACGCAGTATTTT. The full variable domain, rest sourced from reference TRBV5-1 and TRBJ2-3, is KAGVTQTPRYLIKTRGQQVTLSCSPISGHRSVSWYQQTPGQGLQFLFEYFSETQRNKGNFPGRFSGRQFSNSRSEMNVSTLELGDSALYLCASRKISTDTQYFGPGTRLTVL.

The chain combines TRBV27 with TRBJ2-1; the match to TRBD1 covers 9 bases. Germline lookup yields CDR1 MNHEY and CDR2 SMNVEV (reference sequence). The CDR3 has 15 residues. The J segment lost 8 bases and the V segment lost 5 bases, leaving 10 bases of the junction unmatched. CDR3 amino acids: CASSHQGQGSHEQFF. Written as DNA, the CDR3 is TGTGCCAGCAGTCACCAAGGACAGGGGAGCCATGAGCAGTTCTTC.

This clone has only a few counts. This chain connects TRBV6-1 to TRBJ1-1; possibly TRBD1 for D (5 bases). The CDR3 has 14 residues. Germline V gene lookup returns CDR1 MNHNS and CDR2 SASEGT. Trimming took 2 bases from V and 4 from J, leaving 11 bases between them. The DNA for the CDR3 is TGTGCCAGCAGTGAACCAGGGTTTGGCACTGAAGCTTTCTTT. Its protein product is CASSEPGFGTEAFF.

The V and J genes are TRBV6-6 and TRBJ1-5, with TRBD1 identical over 8 bases. V shed 6 bases, J shed 7 bases, and the junction held 11 bases outside the gene matches. Per germline, CDR1 MNHNY and CDR2 SVGAGI (reference sequence). The CDR3 runs to 15 residues. CDR3 sequence: CASRDGQGLGQPQHF. The CDR3 DNA is TGTGCCAGCAGAGACGGACAGGGTTTAGGACAGCCCCAGCATTTT.

The genes are TRBV5-4 and TRBJ2-1; D possibly corresponds to TRBD1 (5 bases). Per germline, CDR1 SGHNT and CDR2 YYREEE (reference sequence). There are 12 residues in the CDR3. Trimming removed 2 bases at V and 10 bases at J, with 10 bases between. CDR3 sequence (DNA): TGTGCCAGCAGCTTTTCGTGGGGCGAGCAGTTCTTC. As protein: CASSFSWGEQFF. The full variable domain, rest sourced from reference TRBV5-4 and TRBJ2-1, is ETGVTQSPTHLIKTRGQQVTLRCSSQSGHNTVSWYQQALGQGPQFIFQYYREEENGRGNFPPRFSGLQFPNYSSELNVNALELDDSALYLCASSFSWGEQFFGPGTRLTVL.

The chain combines TRBV7-9 with TRBJ1-4; tentatively, D is TRBD1 (5 bases). CDR1 and CDR2 (germline): SEHNR, FQNEAQ (reference sequence). This CDR3 spans 15 amino acids. Deletions cut 3 bases from V and 5 bases from J, with 13 bases between. CDR3 in DNA: TGTGCCAGCAGCTTCTCGCGACAGACCAATGAAAAACTGTTTTTT. Its translation is CASSFSRQTNEKLFF.

The chain couples TRBV4-1 to TRBJ2-3; TRBD2 agrees at 7 bases. The V gene's germline CDR1 is MGHRA and CDR2 YSYEKL. The trim removed 0 bases at V and 2 bases at J, leaving 8 bases unmatched. This CDR3 has 17 residues. The CDR3, as DNA: TGCGCCAGCAGCCAAGATCTAGCGGAATACATCACAGATACGCAGTATTTT. Amino acids: CASSQDLAEYITDTQYF.

This chain joins TRBV9 and TRBJ2-7, with D uncertain. Between the trimmed V and J ends, which lost 2 bases and 0 bases, there was a span of 9 bases. The CDR3 runs 14 residues. Germline V gives CDR1 SGDLS, CDR2 YYNGEE. The CDR3 sequence is CASSVTRSSYEQYF. The CDR3 nucleotides are TGTGCCAGCAGCGTCACACGGAGCTCCTACGAGCAGTACTTC.

The chain combines TRBV11-3 with TRBJ2-3, with a tentative D call TRBD1 (6 bases). Germline CDR1 and CDR2: SGHNT and YENEEA. Trimming left V 6 bases short and J 0 bases short, with 16 bases between. The CDR3 is 16 amino acids. The CDR3 is CASSSGQRASTDTQYF. The CDR3 DNA reads as TGTGCCAGCAGTTCCGGACAGCGCGCTAGCACAGATACGCAGTATTTT.

This chain links TRBV6-2 or TRBV6-3 with TRBJ1-2, with D uncertain. Germline V gene lookup returns CDR1 MNHEY and CDR2 SVGEGT. This CDR3 is built from 11 residues. Trimming removed 6 bases at V and 7 bases at J, with 9 bases between. This chain's CDR3 is CASSLLSGYTF. DNA for the CDR3: TGTGCCAGCAGCCTCCTATCTGGCTACACCTTC.

The chain combines TRBV11-3 with TRBJ2-1, with D perhaps TRBD2 (7 bases). Between the trimmed V and J ends, which lost 0 bases and 7 bases, there was a span of 13 bases. Germline CDR1 reads SGHNT; CDR2 reads YENEEA. CDR3 length: 15 amino acids. CDR3 nucleotide sequence: TGTGCCAGCAGCTTAGAGGGACAAGCGGGGAATGAGCAGTTCTTC. Its protein product is CASSLEGQAGNEQFF. Based on the CDR3 plus reference TRBV11-3 and TRBJ2-1, the full variable domain is EAGVVQSPRYKIIEKKQPVAFWCNPISGHNTLYWYLQNLGQGPELLIRYENEEAVDDSQLPKDRFSAERLKGVDSTLKIQPAELGDSAVYLCASSLEGQAGNEQFFGPGTRLTVL.

This chain uses TRBV6-5 with TRBJ2-7, with TRBD2 identical over 7 bases. Germline loops: CDR1 MNHEY, CDR2 SVGAGI. The CDR3 totals 15 residues. The junction had 7 bases not matched to a gene; V was cut back by 2 bases and J by 3 bases. CDR3 sequence reads: CASSYRGEGLYEQYF. In DNA form, the CDR3 reads TGTGCCAGCAGTTACCGGGGGGAGGGCCTCTACGAGCAGTACTTC.

The rearrangement uses TRBV9 and TRBJ1-1; 7 bases fit TRBD1. The CDR3 runs to 13 residues. Germline-derived CDR1 and CDR2 are SGDLS and YYNGEE. The junction had 6 bases not matched to a gene; V was cut back by 7 bases and J by 3 bases. CDR3 sequence (DNA): TGTGCCAGCGGACGGGACAGCGACACTGAAGCTTTCTTT. Translation: CASGRDSDTEAFF.

This chain links TRBV3-1 (or the pseudogene TRBV3-2) with TRBJ2-1; 8 bases match TRBD2. Germline V gene data show CDR1 as LGHDT and CDR2 as YNNKEL (reference sequence). The junction had 11 bases not matched to a gene; V was cut back by 4 bases and J by 9 bases. The CDR3 sequence is 15 residues long. The CDR3 DNA sequence: TGTGCCAGCAGCCCAGTCGCAGCGGGAGCTGGTGAGCAGTTCTTC. This encodes CASSPVAAGAGEQFF.

This CDR3 is CASSPGTAYEQYF. The CDR3 DNA sequence: TGTGCCAGCAGCCCCGGGACAGCCTACGAGCAGTACTTC. The chain has TRBV6-5 and TRBJ2-7; 7 nucleotides line up with TRBD1. The CDR3 extends over 13 amino acids. The V and J ends lost 6 bases and 2 bases, in that order; junction bases with no gene match: 4. In germline, CDR1 is MNHEY, CDR2 SVGAGI.

The chain's CDR3 is CASSLAKNTGELFF. CDR3 coding DNA: TGTGCCAGCAGCTTAGCTAAGAACACCGGGGAGCTGTTTTTT. J is TRBJ2-2 and V is TRBV7-2, with D hard to call. The ends were cut back, 0 bases at V and 1 base at J, with 3 bases in the middle. Germline loops: CDR1 SGHTA, CDR2 FQGNSA. The CDR3 is made up of 14 amino acids.

This sequence joins TRBV11-3 and TRBJ2-2, with a weak D call TRBD2 (6 bases). The CDR3 is 17 residues long. Germline CDR1 SGHNT, CDR2 YENEEA. V gave up 3 bases and J gave up 6 bases, with 20 bases separating them. CDR3 DNA: TGTGCCAGCAGCTTGGTTCCGGGGACTCCAGTTCCCGGGGAGCTGTTTTTT. This sequence encodes CASSLVPGTPVPGELFF.

V and J are TRBV9 and TRBJ2-1, with 8 bases identical to TRBD2. This CDR3 has 14 amino acids. V dropped 0 bases and J dropped 9; count of bases not matched to a gene: 5. From germline, CDR1 is SGDLS and CDR2 YYNGEE. This CDR3 is CASSVEAGAGEQFF. CDR3 sequence (DNA): TGTGCCAGCAGCGTAGAAGCGGGAGCTGGTGAGCAGTTCTTC.

This clone was seen once. This chain links TRBV27 with TRBJ1-1, with 7 bases fitting TRBD1. Germline V gene data show CDR1 as MNHEY and CDR2 as SMNVEV (reference sequence). V dropped 8 bases and J dropped 1; count of bases not matched to a gene: 10. The CDR3 length is 15 residues. CDR3 DNA: TGTGCCAGCCTTACAGGGGCGCGTGGGAACACTGAAGCTTTCTTT. Translating it yields CASLTGARGNTEAFF.

The CDR3 bases are TGTGCCACCAGTGATTCCCGGACAGGGATTTATCAGCCCCAGCATTTT. As protein: CATSDSRTGIYQPQHF. This rearrangement joins TRBV24-1 to TRBJ1-5; TRBD1 aligns across 8 bases. This CDR3 has 16 amino acids. The V and J ends lost 2 bases and 5 bases, in that order; junction bases with no gene match: 7. CDR1 and CDR2 from the germline V gene are KGHDR and SFDVKD.

J is TRBJ2-1 and V is TRBV11-2, with TRBD2 identical over 12 bases. V shed 1 base, J shed 6 bases, and the junction held 1 base outside the gene matches. Germline CDR1 SGHAT, CDR2 FQNNGV. The CDR3 is 15 residues long. This chain's CDR3 is CASSLVGLAGNEQFF. For the CDR3, the DNA is TGTGCCAGCAGCTTAGTGGGACTAGCGGGCAATGAGCAGTTCTTC. The whole variable domain, filled in from reference TRBV11-2 and TRBJ2-1, reads EAGVAQSPRYKIIEKRQSVAFWCNPISGHATLYWYQQILGQGPKLLIQFQNNGVVDDSQLPKDRFSAERLKGVDSTLKIQPAKLEDSAVYLCASSLVGLAGNEQFFGPGTRLTVL.

The chain employs TRBV6-4 and TRBJ2-3; 11 nucleotides align to TRBD2. This CDR3 region has 16 residues. V shed 6 bases, J shed 2 bases, and the junction held 7 bases outside the gene matches. Germline V gene sequence: CDR1 MRHNA, CDR2 SNTAGT. CDR3: CASSPLAGALTDTQYF. The CDR3 DNA reads TGTGCCAGCAGCCCACTAGCGGGGGCCCTCACAGATACGCAGTATTTT.